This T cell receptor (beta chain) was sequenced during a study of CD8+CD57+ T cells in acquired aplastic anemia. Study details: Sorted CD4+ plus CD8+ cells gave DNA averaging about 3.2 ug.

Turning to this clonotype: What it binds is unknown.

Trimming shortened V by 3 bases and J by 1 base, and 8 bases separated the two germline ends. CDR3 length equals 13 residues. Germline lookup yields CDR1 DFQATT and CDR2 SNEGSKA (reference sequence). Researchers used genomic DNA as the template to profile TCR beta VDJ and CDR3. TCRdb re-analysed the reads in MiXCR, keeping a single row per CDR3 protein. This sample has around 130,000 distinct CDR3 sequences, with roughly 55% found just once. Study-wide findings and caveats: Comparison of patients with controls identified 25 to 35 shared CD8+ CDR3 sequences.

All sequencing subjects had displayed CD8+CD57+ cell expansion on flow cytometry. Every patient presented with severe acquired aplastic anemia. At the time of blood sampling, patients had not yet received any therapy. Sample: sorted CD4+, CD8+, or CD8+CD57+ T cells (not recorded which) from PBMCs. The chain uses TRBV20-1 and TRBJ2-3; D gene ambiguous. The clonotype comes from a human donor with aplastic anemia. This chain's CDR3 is CSARGARTDTQYF. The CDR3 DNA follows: TGCAGTGCTAGGGGTGCTCGCACAGATACGCAGTATTTT.